A selection of T cell receptor beta chains follows, all from one sample in a study of blood T cell repertoires in COVID-19. Produced via immunoSEQ multiplex PCR; TCRdb's table is partial and in-frame only. The table has around 150,000 clones, 70% to 90% seen once; the top ten hold 1% to 1.2%. The sequencing input was peripheral blood. Every receptor here comes from a man aged 35 to 55 with acute or convalescent COVID-19. The CDR3 runs from the conserved cysteine through the conserved F or W. Fields, in order: clone size, D gene, V gene, J gene, CDR3 protein, CDR3 DNA. The D gene is left open where the match is weak. Some rows have no size entry. The others give once, few or many, or a class for an expanded clone.

>-|TRBD2|TRBV7-3|TRBJ2-1
CASSEGLGGYNEQFF
TGTGCCAGCAGCGAGGGACTAGGGGGGTACAATGAGCAGTTCTTC
>-|TRBD1|TRBV4-3|TRBJ2-7
CASSQDRDRVTYEQYF
TGCGCCAGCAGCCAAGACCGGGACAGGGTGACCTACGAGCAGTACTTC
>-|TRBD1|TRBV30|TRBJ2-2
CAWSDQGVSTGELFF
TGTGCCTGGAGTGACCAGGGGGTATCCACCGGGGAGCTGTTTTTT
>-|TRBD2|TRBV9|TRBJ2-5
CASSSRTSGRETQYF
TGTGCCAGCAGCTCTCGGACTAGCGGTAGGGAGACCCAGTACTTC
>-|-|TRBV7-9|TRBJ1-2
CASSRIEGYTF
TGTGCCAGCAGCCGTATAGAGGGCTACACCTTC
>-|-|TRBV7-9|TRBJ1-5
CASSLGAARGPQHF
TGTGCCAGCAGCTTAGGAGCAGCACGGGGGCCCCAGCATTTT
>-|-|TRBV19|TRBJ2-1
CASSIGAQYNEQFF
TGTGCCAGTAGTATAGGGGCACAGTACAATGAGCAGTTCTTC
>-|-|TRBV5-1|TRBJ1-6
CASSLEAGLNSPLHF
TGCGCCAGCAGCTTGGAGGCAGGGCTTAATTCACCCCTCCACTTT
>-|TRBD1|TRBV27|TRBJ1-1
CASRKTGGTTEAFF
TGTGCCAGCAGAAAAACAGGGGGCACCACTGAAGCTTTCTTT
>-|-|TRBV5-1|TRBJ2-3
CASSSGTQPTDTQYF
TGCGCCAGCAGCTCCGGGACTCAACCCACAGATACGCAGTATTTT
>-|TRBD1|TRBV4-1|TRBJ2-1
CASSSWDRDGNEQFF
TGCGCCAGCAGCTCATGGGACAGGGACGGCAATGAGCAGTTCTTC
>few|-|TRBV7-2|TRBJ2-7
CASSLILGGEQYF
TGTGCCAGCAGCTTAATTCTCGGGGGCGAGCAGTACTTC
>-|TRBD2|TRBV2|TRBJ2-1
CASSTSGGGDNEQFF
TGTGCCAGCAGTACGAGCGGGGGGGGTGATAATGAGCAGTTCTTC
>-|-|TRBV7-9|TRBJ2-7
CASSLFVDSQVSYEQYF
TGTGCCAGCAGCTTATTTGTGGACAGTCAAGTTTCCTACGAGCAGTACTTC
>-|-|TRBV14|TRBJ2-7
CASSQDFPDFTYEQYF
TGTGCCAGCAGCCAAGATTTTCCGGACTTCACCTACGAGCAGTACTTC
>-|-|TRBV5-5|TRBJ2-7
CASSLGRPYEQYF
TGTGCCAGCAGCTTGGGCAGGCCCTACGAGCAGTACTTC